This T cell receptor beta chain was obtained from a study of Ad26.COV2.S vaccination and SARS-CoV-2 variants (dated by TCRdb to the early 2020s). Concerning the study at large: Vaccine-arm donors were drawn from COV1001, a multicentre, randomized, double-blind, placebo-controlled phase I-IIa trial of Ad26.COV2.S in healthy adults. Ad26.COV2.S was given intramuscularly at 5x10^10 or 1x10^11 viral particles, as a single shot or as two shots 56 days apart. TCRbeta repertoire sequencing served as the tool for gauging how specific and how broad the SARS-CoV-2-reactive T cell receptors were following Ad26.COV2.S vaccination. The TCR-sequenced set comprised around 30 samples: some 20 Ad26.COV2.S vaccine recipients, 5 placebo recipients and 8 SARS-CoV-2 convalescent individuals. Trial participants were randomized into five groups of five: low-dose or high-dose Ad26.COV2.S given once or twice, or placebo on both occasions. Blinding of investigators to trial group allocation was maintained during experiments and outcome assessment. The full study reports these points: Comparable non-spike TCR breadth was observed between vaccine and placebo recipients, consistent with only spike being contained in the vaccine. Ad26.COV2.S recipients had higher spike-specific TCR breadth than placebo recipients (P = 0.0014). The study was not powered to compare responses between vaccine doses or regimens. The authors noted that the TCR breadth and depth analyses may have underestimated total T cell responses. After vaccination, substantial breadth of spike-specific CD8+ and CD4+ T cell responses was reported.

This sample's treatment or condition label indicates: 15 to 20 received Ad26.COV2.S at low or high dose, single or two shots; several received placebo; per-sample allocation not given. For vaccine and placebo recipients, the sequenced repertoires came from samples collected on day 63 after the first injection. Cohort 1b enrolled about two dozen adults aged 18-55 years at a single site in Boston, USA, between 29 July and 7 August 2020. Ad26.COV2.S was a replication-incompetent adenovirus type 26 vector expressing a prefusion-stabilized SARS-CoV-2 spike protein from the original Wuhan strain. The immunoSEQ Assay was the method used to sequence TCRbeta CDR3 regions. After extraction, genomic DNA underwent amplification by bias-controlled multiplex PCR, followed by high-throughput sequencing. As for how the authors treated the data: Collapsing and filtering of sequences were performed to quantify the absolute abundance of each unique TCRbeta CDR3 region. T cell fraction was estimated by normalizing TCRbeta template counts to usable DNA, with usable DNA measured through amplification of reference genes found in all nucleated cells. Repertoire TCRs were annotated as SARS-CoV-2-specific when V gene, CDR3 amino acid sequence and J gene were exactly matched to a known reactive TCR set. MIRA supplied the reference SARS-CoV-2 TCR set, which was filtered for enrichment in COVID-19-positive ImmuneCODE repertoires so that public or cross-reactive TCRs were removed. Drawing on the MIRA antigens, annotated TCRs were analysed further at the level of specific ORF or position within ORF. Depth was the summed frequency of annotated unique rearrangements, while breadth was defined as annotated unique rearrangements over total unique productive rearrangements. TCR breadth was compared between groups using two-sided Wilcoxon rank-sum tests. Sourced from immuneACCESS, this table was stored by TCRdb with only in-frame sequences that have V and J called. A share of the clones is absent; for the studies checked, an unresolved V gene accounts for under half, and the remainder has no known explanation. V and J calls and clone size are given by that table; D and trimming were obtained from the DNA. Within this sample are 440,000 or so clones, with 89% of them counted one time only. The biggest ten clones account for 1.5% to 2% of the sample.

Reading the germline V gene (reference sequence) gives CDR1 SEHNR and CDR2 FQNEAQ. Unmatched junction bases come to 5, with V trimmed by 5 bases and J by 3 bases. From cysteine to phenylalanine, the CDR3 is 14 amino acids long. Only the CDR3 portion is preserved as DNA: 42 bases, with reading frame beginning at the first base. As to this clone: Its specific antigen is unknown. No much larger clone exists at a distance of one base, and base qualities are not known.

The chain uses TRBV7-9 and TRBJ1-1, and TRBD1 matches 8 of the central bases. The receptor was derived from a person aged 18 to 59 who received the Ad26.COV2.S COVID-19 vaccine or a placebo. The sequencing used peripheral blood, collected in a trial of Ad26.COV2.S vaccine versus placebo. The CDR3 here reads CASSPDREYTEAFF. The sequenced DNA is TGTGCCAGCAGCCCGGACAGGGAGTACACTGAAGCTTTCTTT.